The rows below give T cell receptor beta chains drawn from one sample of a study of blood T cell repertoires in COVID-19. Method: immunoSEQ multiplex PCR; TCRdb's copy keeps in-frame clones and lacks some. Counted here are nearly 300,000 clones, about 91% occurring once; the ten biggest clones make up under 8%. The sample comprised peripheral blood. Receptors were obtained from a woman between 25 and 40 years old who had recovered from COVID-19. The CDR3 runs from the conserved cysteine through the conserved F or W. D genes are given only for firm matches. Clone size is given for some rows only: seen once, a few or many times, or a class if the clone is expanded.

size	D	V	J	length	DNA	CDR3
NA	TRBD1	TRBV13	TRBJ1-2	14	TGTGCCAGCAGCCTAGGGGACAGATTCTATGGCTACACCTTC	CASSLGDRFYGYTF
once	NA	TRBV5-1	TRBJ1-5	13	TGCGCCAGCAGCTTGGAGGGAGGTCAGCCCCAGCATTTT	CASSLEGGQPQHF
NA	TRBD1	TRBV25-1	TRBJ2-7	14	TGTGCCAGCAGCAGACAGGGGCCTTCCTACGAGCAGTACTTC	CASSRQGPSYEQYF
once	NA	TRBV6-5	TRBJ1-5	14	TGTGCCAGCAGTTACTCGAGGGCCAACCAGCCCCAGCATTTT	CASSYSRANQPQHF
NA	TRBD1	TRBV28	TRBJ2-7	15	TGTGCCAGCAGGACCGCGGGACAGGGAGGTAGGGAGCAGTACTTC	CASRTAGQGGREQYF
NA	NA	TRBV4-2	TRBJ2-1	16	TGTGCCAGCAGCCAAGATAGGTGGCTAGCAAACAATGAGCAGTTCTTC	CASSQDRWLANNEQFF
few	NA	TRBV7-9	TRBJ1-1	16	TGTGCCAGCAGCCATAGCCGGAGCAACCTAAACACTGAAGCTTTCTTT	CASSHSRSNLNTEAFF
NA	NA	TRBV5-5	TRBJ1-3	14	TGTGCCAGCAGCGCGGCACGCTCTGGAAACACCATATATTTT	CASSAARSGNTIYF
NA	NA	TRBV7-3	TRBJ1-3	17	TGTGCCAGCAGCTTAATGCCGCCATGGAGCTCTGGAAACACCATATATTTT	CASSLMPPWSSGNTIYF
NA	TRBD1	TRBV2	TRBJ1-4	15	TGTGCCAGCAGTGAAGGGACAGGGGGCGGCGAAAAACTGTTTTTT	CASSEGTGGGEKLFF
NA	TRBD2	TRBV2	TRBJ2-3	12	TGTGCCATCCGGGGGGTTGGAGATACGCAGTATTTT	CAIRGVGDTQYF
NA	TRBD1	TRBV30	TRBJ1-6	13	TGTGCCTGGGGGAGAGGGGGCTGGTCACCCCTCCACTTT	CAWGRGGWSPLHF
NA	NA	TRBV20-1	TRBJ2-7	12	TGCAGTGGTAGTCAGGGAAGCTACGAGCAGTACTTC	CSGSQGSYEQYF
NA	NA	TRBV27	TRBJ2-5	14	TGTGCCAGCAGTTCCCTGGGGGCTCAAGAGACCCAGTACTTC	CASSSLGAQETQYF